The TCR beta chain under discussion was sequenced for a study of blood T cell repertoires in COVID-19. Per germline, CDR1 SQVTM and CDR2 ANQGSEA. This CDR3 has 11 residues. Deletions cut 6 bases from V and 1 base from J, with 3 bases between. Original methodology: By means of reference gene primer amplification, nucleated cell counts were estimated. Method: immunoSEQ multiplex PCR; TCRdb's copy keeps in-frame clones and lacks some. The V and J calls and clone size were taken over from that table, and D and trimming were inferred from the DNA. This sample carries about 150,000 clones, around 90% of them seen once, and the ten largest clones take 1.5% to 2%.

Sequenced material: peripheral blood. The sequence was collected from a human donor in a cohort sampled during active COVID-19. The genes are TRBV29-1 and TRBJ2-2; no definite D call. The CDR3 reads CSVRNTGELFF. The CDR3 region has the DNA TGCAGCGTCAGGAACACCGGGGAGCTGTTTTTT.